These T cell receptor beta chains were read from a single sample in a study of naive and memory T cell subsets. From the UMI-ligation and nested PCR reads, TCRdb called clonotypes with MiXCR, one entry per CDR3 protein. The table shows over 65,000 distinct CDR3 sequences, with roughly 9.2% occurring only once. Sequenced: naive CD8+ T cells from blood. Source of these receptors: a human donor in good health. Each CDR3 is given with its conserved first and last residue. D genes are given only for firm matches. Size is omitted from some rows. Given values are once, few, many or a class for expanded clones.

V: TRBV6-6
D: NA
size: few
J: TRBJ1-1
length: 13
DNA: TGTGCCAGCAGAGGGACGTTGAACACTGAAGCTTTCTTT
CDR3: CASRGTLNTEAFF

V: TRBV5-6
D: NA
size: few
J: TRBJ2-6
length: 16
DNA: TGTGCCAGCAGCCTCGGAGGCGGCTCTGGGGCCAACGTCCTGACTTTC
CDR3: CASSLGGGSGANVLTF

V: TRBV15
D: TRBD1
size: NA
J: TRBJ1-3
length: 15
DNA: TGTGCCACCAGCGAGCCAGGGGGCTCTGGAAACACCATATATTTT
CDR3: CATSEPGGSGNTIYF

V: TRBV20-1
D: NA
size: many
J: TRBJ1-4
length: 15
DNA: TGCAGTGCTAGACGCGCGGGGTCGGATTGGGAAAAACTGTTTTTT
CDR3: CSARRAGSDWEKLFF

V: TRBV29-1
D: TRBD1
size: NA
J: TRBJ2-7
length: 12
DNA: TGCAGCGTGGGACAGATGAACTACGAGCAGTACTTC
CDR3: CSVGQMNYEQYF

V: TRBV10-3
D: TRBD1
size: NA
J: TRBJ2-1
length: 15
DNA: TGTGCCATCAGGGGGACAGGTGAACCCTACAATGAGCAGTTCTTC
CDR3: CAIRGTGEPYNEQFF

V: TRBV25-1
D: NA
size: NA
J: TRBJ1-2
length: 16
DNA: TGTGCCAGCAGTGAGCTGGGCGAGGGGATGACCTATGGCTACACCTTC
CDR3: CASSELGEGMTYGYTF

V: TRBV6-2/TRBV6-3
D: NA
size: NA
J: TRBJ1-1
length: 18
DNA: TGTGCCAGCAGTTACGAGACACAAATTGGAGGGGCGAACACTGAAGCTTTCTTT
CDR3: CASSYETQIGGANTEAFF

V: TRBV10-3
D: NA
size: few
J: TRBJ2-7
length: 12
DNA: TGTGCCATCTGGGGAGGAACGGGCGAGCAGTACTTC
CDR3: CAIWGGTGEQYF

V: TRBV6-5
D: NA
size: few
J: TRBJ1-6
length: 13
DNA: TGTGCCAGCAGTTACTCTTCGTCCGGACCCCTCCACTTT
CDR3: CASSYSSSGPLHF

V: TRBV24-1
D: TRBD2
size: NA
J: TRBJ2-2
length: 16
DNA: TGTGCCACCAGTGACCCTAGCGGGAGAGACACCGGGGAGCTGTTTTTT
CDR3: CATSDPSGRDTGELFF

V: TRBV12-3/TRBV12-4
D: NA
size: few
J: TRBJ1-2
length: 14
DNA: TGTGCCAGCAGTTTTTCAGTTTCGGCCTATGGCTACACCTTC
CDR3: CASSFSVSAYGYTF

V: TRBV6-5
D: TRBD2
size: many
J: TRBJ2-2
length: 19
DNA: TGTGCCAGCACCTGGGACGGGCTCTGGACTAGCGGGAACACCGGGGAGCTGTTTTTT
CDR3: CASTWDGLWTSGNTGELFF

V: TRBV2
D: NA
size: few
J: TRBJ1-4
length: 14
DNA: TGTGCCAGCAGTTCTGACCGGTCTAATGAAAAACTGTTTTTT
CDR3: CASSSDRSNEKLFF

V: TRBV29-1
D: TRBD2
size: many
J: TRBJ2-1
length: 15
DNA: TGCAGCGTTGTTAGCGGGAGGGCCATCTACAATGAGCAGTTCTTC
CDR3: CSVVSGRAIYNEQFF

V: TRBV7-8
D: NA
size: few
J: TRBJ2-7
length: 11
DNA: TGTGCCAGCAGCTCCCCCCACGAGCAGTACTTC
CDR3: CASSSPHEQYF

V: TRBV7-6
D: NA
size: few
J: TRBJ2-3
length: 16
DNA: TGTGCCAGCAGCTTAGGGAGTAGCACCAGCACAGATACGCAGTATTTT
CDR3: CASSLGSSTSTDTQYF

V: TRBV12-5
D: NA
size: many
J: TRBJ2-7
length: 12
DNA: TGTGCTAGTGGCCAGGGCCCCTACGAGCAGTACTTC
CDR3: CASGQGPYEQYF

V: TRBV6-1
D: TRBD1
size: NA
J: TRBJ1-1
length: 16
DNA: TGTGCCAGCAGTGAATGGGCAGGGGGCGAAGGGACTGAAGCTTTCTTT
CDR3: CASSEWAGGEGTEAFF

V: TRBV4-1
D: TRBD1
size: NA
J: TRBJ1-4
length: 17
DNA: TGCGCCAGCAGCCATCCCGACAGGGGCGCAACTAATGAAAAACTGTTTTTT
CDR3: CASSHPDRGATNEKLFF

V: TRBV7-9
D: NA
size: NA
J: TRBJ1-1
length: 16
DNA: TGTGCCAGCAGCCCACCAAGAAGGACAGCAGACACTGAAGCTTTCTTT
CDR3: CASSPPRRTADTEAFF

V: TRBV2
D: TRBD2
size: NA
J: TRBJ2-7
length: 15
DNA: TGTGCCAGCAGAGGGACTAGCGGTACCTCCTACGAGCAGTACTTC
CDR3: CASRGTSGTSYEQYF

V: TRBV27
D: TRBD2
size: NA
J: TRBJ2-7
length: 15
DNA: TGTGCCAGCAGTATTCTAGCGGGAGGGTTTGACGAGCAGTACTTC
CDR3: CASSILAGGFDEQYF

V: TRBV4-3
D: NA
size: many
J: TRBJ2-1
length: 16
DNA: TGCGCCAGCAGCCCAAGTAGGGGCCGTGACTACAATGAGCAGTTCTTC
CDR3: CASSPSRGRDYNEQFF

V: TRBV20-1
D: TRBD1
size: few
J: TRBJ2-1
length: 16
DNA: TGCAGTGCTAGAGGTCAGGGGGCGGAGCTCTACAATGAGCAGTTCTTC
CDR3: CSARGQGAELYNEQFF

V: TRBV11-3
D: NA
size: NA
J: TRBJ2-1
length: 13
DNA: TGTGCCAGCAGCTCTGGACATGCCGGTGAGCAGTTCTTC
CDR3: CASSSGHAGEQFF

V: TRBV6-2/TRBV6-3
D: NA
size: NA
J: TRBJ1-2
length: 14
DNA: TGTGCCAGCAGTTACCTGAGGGGGAACTATGGCTACACCTTC
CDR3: CASSYLRGNYGYTF

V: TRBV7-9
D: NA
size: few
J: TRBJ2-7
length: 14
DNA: TGTGCCAGCAGCCAGGCCGGTGTAACCTACGAGCAGTACTTC
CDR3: CASSQAGVTYEQYF

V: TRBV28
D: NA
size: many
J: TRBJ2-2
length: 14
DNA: TGTGCCAGCAGTCTAACAGGGAACACCGGGGAGCTGTTTTTT
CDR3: CASSLTGNTGELFF

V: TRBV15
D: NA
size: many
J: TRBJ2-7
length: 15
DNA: TGTGCCACCAGCTACGACAGAGGGGTAAACTACGAGCAGTACTTC
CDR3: CATSYDRGVNYEQYF

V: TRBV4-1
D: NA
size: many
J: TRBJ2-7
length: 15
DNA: TGCGCCAGCAGCCAGCTCCGGGACCCAGGGTACGAGCAGTACTTC
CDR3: CASSQLRDPGYEQYF

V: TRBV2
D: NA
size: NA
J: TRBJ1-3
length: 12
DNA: TGTGCCCGGAGGGAGTATGGAAACACCATATATTTT
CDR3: CARREYGNTIYF

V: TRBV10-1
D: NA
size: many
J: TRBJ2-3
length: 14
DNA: TGCGCCAGCAGTGAACGACAGGAGCTTAATACGCAGTATTTT
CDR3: CASSERQELNTQYF

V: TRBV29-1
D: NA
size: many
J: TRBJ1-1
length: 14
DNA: TGCAGCGTTGCTTTGAGGGCCGCGGACACTGAAGCTTTCTTT
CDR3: CSVALRAADTEAFF

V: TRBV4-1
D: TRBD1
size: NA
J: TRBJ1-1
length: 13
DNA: TGCGCCAGCAGCCATGACAGGGGCACTGAAGCTTTCTTT
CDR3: CASSHDRGTEAFF

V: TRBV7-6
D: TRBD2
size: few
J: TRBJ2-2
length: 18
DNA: TGTGCCAGCAGCTTAGTGGCCCAGACTAGCGGGCCGACCGGGGAGCTGTTTTTT
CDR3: CASSLVAQTSGPTGELFF

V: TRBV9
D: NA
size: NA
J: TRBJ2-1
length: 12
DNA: TGTGCCAGCAGCCACACGTACAATGAGCAGTTCTTC
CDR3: CASSHTYNEQFF

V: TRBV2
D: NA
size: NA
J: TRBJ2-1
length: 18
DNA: TGTGCCAGCAGTGAAGCGTCGGGCAGACTAGGGAAAACTCACGAGCAGTTCTTC
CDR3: CASSEASGRLGKTHEQFF

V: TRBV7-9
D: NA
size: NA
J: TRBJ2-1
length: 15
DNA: TGTGCCAGCAGCCCTTCAGGCCCTGGTAACAATGAGCAGTTCTTC
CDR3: CASSPSGPGNNEQFF

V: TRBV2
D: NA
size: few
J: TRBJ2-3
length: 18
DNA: TGTGCCAGCACCCACCCGGGGGACAGTCCGATTAGCACAGATACGCAGTATTTT
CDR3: CASTHPGDSPISTDTQYF

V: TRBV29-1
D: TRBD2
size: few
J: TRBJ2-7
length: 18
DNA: TGCAGCGCTCGCGGCCTGGGACTAGCGGGAGGGCCTAAGTTCGAGCAGTACTTC
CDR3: CSARGLGLAGGPKFEQYF

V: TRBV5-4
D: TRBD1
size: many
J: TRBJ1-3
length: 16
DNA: TGTGCCAGTTCCCGGGACAGCACTTCTCCTGGAAACACCATATATTTT
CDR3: CASSRDSTSPGNTIYF

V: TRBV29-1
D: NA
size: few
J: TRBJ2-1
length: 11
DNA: TGCAGCGCTCACAGCCTTAATGAGCAGTTCTTC
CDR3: CSAHSLNEQFF

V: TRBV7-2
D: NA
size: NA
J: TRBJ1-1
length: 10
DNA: TGTGCCAGCAGCTTAACTGAAGCTTTCTTT
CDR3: CASSLTEAFF

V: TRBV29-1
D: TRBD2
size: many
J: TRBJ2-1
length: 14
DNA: TGCAGCGTTCGACGGCTAGCGGGAGTGAATGAGCAGTTCTTC
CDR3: CSVRRLAGVNEQFF

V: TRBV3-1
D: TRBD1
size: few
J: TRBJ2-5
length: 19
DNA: TGTGCCAGCAGCCAAGAAGTTCTTAATGGCAGGGGGCAAGAGGAGACCCAGTACTTC
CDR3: CASSQEVLNGRGQEETQYF

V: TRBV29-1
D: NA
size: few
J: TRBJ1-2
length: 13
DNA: TGCAGCGCTAGCCGGGACACACTTTATGGCTACACCTTC
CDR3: CSASRDTLYGYTF

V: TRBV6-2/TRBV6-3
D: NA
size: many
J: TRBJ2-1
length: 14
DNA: TGTGCCAGCAGTATCCAGGCGGTTTTCCGTGAGCAGTTCTTC
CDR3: CASSIQAVFREQFF

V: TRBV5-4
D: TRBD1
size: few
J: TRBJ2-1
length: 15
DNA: TGTGCCAGCAGCTTGGAGGGACAGGGGAACAATGAGCAGTTCTTC
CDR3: CASSLEGQGNNEQFF

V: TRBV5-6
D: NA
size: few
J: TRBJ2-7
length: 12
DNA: TGTGCCAGCAGCTTGGGGATCTACGAGCAGTACTTC
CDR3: CASSLGIYEQYF

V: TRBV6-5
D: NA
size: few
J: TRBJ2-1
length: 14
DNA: TGTGCCAGCAGTTATCAGGGAAAGCACAATGAGCAGTTCTTC
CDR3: CASSYQGKHNEQFF

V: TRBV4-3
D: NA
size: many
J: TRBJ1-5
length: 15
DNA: TGCGCCAGCAGCCAAGATCGAGGGAGCAATCAGCCCCAGCATTTT
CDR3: CASSQDRGSNQPQHF

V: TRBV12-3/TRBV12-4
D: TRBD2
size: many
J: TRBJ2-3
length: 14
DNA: TGTGCCAGCAGTTTAGGAGGGAGGGCAGATACGCAGTATTTT
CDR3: CASSLGGRADTQYF

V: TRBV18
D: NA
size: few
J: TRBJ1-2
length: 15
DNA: TGTGCCAGCTCACCAGGGACCCCAAGTCATCCTGGCTACACCTTC
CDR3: CASSPGTPSHPGYTF

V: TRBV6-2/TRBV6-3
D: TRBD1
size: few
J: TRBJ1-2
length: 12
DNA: TGTGCCAGCAGTCCCGGGACAGATGGCTACACCTTC
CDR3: CASSPGTDGYTF